The clone carrying this T cell receptor (beta chain) was seen a handful of times. Its antigen remains unknown. Other DNA sequences in the sample encode the same CDR3. An even split of each subset's genomic DNA across several immunoSEQ plates was performed. Sequenced by immunoSEQ multiplex PCR; TCRdb stores in-frame clones only, minus some. The profile shows about 550,000 clones, nearly 97% of them singletons. CD8 cells classed as naive were CD45RO-negative and positively selected for CCR7, excluding terminally differentiated effector memory CD45RA+ cells. This sample is drawn from a study of shared clonotypes between healthy human individuals. Study details: Three plates were used per donor for CD4 naive, three for CD4 memory, two for CD8 naive and one for CD8 memory.

General study points: Large depth notwithstanding, sorted-subset sequencing proved incomplete by rarefaction.

Germline CDR1 is SGHRS and CDR2 is YFSETQ. J was trimmed by 3 bases and V by 4 bases; bases with no gene match: 3. This CDR3 has 14 amino acids. The chain is built from TRBV5-1 and TRBJ2-7, with TRBD2 matching 11 bases. This TCR derives from a woman aged 30 to 39 in good health. The sample taken for sequencing was naive CD8+ T cells sorted from blood. The CDR3 is CASSPGTSGYEQYF. DNA for the CDR3: TGCGCCAGCAGCCCCGGGACTAGCGGCTACGAGCAGTACTTC.